The 27 T cell receptor beta chains listed next were all sequenced from one sample in a study of early T cells in non-severe SARS-CoV-2 infection. TCRdb redid the calling of the 5' RACE reads with MiXCR, one entry per CDR3 protein. The sample has about 110,000 distinct CDR3 sequences, 9.5% to 13% seen once; the top ten hold 3% to 3.5%. The sample comprised whole blood. All receptors come from an adult who was a healthcare worker with PCR-confirmed SARS-CoV-2 infection or an uninfected control (not recorded which).

The chain couples TRBV11-2 to TRBJ1-1; D gene unclear. This CDR3 has 14 residues. Trimming shortened V by 0 bases and J by 2 bases, and 7 bases separated the two germline ends. The germline V gene has CDR1 SGHAT and CDR2 FQNNGV. In DNA form, the CDR3 reads TGTGCCAGCAGCTTAGATATAAGTAACACTGAAGCTTTCTTT. The encoded protein is CASSLDISNTEAFF.

This chain links TRBV30 with TRBJ1-3; no reliable D call. Between the trimmed V and J ends, which lost 6 bases and 4 bases, there was a span of 10 bases. The germline gives CDR1 GTSNPN, CDR2 SVGIG (reference sequence). This CDR3 has 12 amino acids. DNA of the CDR3: TGTGCCTGCCTGCCGGGAGGAAACACCATATATTTT. Its protein product is CACLPGGNTIYF.

This clonotype has ten or more counts. The V call is TRBV29-1, the J call TRBJ2-1; D call uncertain. The CDR3 runs to 12 residues. The germline V gene encodes CDR1 SQVTM and CDR2 ANQGSEA. Trimming left V 5 bases short and J 0 bases short, with 5 bases between. CDR3 region: CSVWTSYNEQFF. CDR3 nucleotides: TGCAGCGTTTGGACCTCCTACAATGAGCAGTTCTTC.

This clonotype was seen a handful of times. The rearrangement joins TRBV2 to TRBJ2-1; TRBD2 matches at 11 bases. The junction had 6 bases not matched to a gene; V was cut back by 5 bases and J by 9 bases. The CDR3 length is 14 residues. The germline gives CDR1 SNHLY, CDR2 FYNNEI. The CDR3 is CASSSNSGRGEQFF. CDR3 nucleotides: TGTGCCAGCAGTAGCAATAGCGGGAGGGGTGAGCAGTTCTTC. Based on the CDR3 plus reference TRBV2 and TRBJ2-1, the full variable domain is EPEVTQTPSHQVTQMGQEVILRCVPISNHLYFYWYRQILGQKVEFLVSFYNNEISEKSEIFDDQFSVERPDGSNFTLKIRSTKLEDSAMYFCASSSNSGRGEQFFGPGTRLTVL.

The V and J genes are TRBV20-1 and TRBJ2-1; D is perhaps TRBD2 (6 bases). The germline V and J ends were trimmed by 0 bases and 1 base, with 19 bases remaining between them. The CDR3 totals 18 residues. Germline CDR1 reads DFQATT; CDR2 reads SNEGSKA (reference sequence). The CDR3 loop is CSARDTGTLLRSYNEQFF. In DNA, the CDR3 is TGCAGTGCTAGAGATACCGGGACTCTCTTACGGTCCTACAATGAGCAGTTCTTC.

The chain carries TRBV7-6 and TRBJ2-1; tentatively, D is TRBD2 (6 bases). Germline-derived CDR1 and CDR2 are SGHVS and FNYEAQ. The V end lost 5 bases, the J end lost 5 bases, and 22 bases lay between the germline ends. This CDR3 region has 17 residues. CDR3 in amino acids: CASSRGLGEAGHNEQFF. The CDR3, as DNA: TGTGCCAGCAGCCGCGGGCTGGGGGAGGCAGGGCACAATGAGCAGTTCTTC.

This clonotype was detected ten times or more. The chain combines TRBV6-1 with TRBJ1-5; D might be TRBD1 (6 bases). The CDR3 runs 13 residues. The germline V gene has CDR1 MNHNS and CDR2 SASEGT. The V gene lost 8 bases and the J gene lost 4 bases, with 12 bases spanning the gap. The CDR3 coding sequence is TGTGCCAGCCGCACCACAGGGAATCAGCCCCAGCATTTT. It is translated as CASRTTGNQPQHF.

This clonotype was observed a few times. V is TRBV5-4 and J is TRBJ1-5; D gene unclear. The CDR3 length is 10 residues. Germline CDR1 SGHNT, CDR2 YYREEE (reference sequence). The V and J ends lost 7 bases and 3 bases respectively, with 2 bases between them. The CDR3 protein is CASFNQPQHF. CDR3 DNA: TGTGCCAGCTTCAATCAGCCCCAGCATTTT.

V usage is TRBV7-9 and J usage is TRBJ2-2; D gene unclear. The CDR3 contains 13 residues. V was trimmed by 5 bases and J by 2 bases, leaving 6 bases between them. Germline V CDR1 and CDR2: SEHNR, FQNEAQ (reference sequence). The CDR3 bases are TGTGCCAGCAGCACCACAAACACCGGGGAGCTGTTTTTT. Translation gives CASSTTNTGELFF. The whole variable domain, filled in from reference TRBV7-9 and TRBJ2-2, reads DTGVSQNPRHKITKRGQNVTFRCDPISEHNRLYWYRQTLGQGPEFLTYFQNEAQLEKSRLLSDRFSAERPKGSFSTLEIQRTEQGDSAMYLCASSTTNTGELFFGEGSRLTVL.

This clonotype was seen ten or more times. V gene TRBV28 combines with J gene TRBJ2-1, with D perhaps TRBD2 (7 bases). Trimming cost V 5 bases and J 3 bases, with 11 bases left between them. This CDR3 is built from 14 residues. Per germline, CDR1 MDHEN and CDR2 SYDVKM. CDR3 sequence (DNA): TGTGCCAGCAGTCTAGGGGGGGGCTACAATGAGCAGTTCTTC. Translated: CASSLGGGYNEQFF.

In its sample, this clonotype was seen a few times. V and J are TRBV6-1 and TRBJ2-1; tentatively, D is TRBD2 (7 bases). Germline loops: CDR1 MNHNS, CDR2 SASEGT. The length of the CDR3 is 16 residues. V lost 6 bases and J lost 0, with 15 bases in between. The CDR3 loop reads CASRDRRGGSYNEQFF. In DNA form, the CDR3 reads TGTGCCAGCAGGGACCGGAGGGGGGGCTCCTACAATGAGCAGTTCTTC.

This chain links TRBV9 with TRBJ2-1; perhaps D is TRBD1 or TRBD2 (5 bases each). Looked up from germline, CDR1 is SGDLS and CDR2 is YYNGEE. The V gene lost 2 bases and the J gene lost 5 bases, with 11 bases spanning the gap. The CDR3 covers 14 residues. DNA of the CDR3: TGTGCCAGCAGCGTGGGACGGATAAACAATGAGCAGTTCTTC. Translated, it gives CASSVGRINNEQFF.

The rearrangement joins TRBV7-6 to TRBJ2-2; 7 bases line up with TRBD2. The CDR3 spans 17 residues. The germline V gene has CDR1 SGHVS and CDR2 FNYEAQ. Trimming at V came to 5 bases and at J to 2 bases, leaving 11 bases not matched to a gene. CDR3 sequence: CASSVVPSGANTGELFF. CDR3 DNA: TGTGCCAGCAGCGTAGTCCCTAGCGGAGCAAACACCGGGGAGCTGTTTTTT.

The chain couples TRBV7-8 to TRBJ2-7; 11 bases align to TRBD1. This CDR3 comprises 15 residues. Per the germline V gene, CDR1 is SGHVS and CDR2 is FQNEAQ. The V gene end was trimmed by 5 bases and the J gene end by 2 bases; junction bases not matched to a gene: 5. In DNA, the CDR3 is TGTGCCAGCAGCCTCCGGACAGGGGGCGCCTACGAGCAGTACTTC. It codes for CASSLRTGGAYEQYF.

This clonotype was picked up a small number of times. The CDR3 coding sequence is TGTGCCAGCAGCCCAGGGACTAGCGGGAGTGGGGAGCTGTTTTTT. It is translated as CASSPGTSGSGELFF. The V and J genes are TRBV11-3 and TRBJ2-2; 14 nucleotides match TRBD2. The germline V gene has CDR1 SGHNT and CDR2 YENEEA. The V segment lost 5 bases and the J segment 8 bases; nucleotides outside the gene matches: 4. This CDR3 region has 15 residues.

This clonotype was picked up a small number of times. V and J are TRBV7-8 and TRBJ2-3; 7 nucleotides align to TRBD2. Germline V gives CDR1 SGHVS, CDR2 FQNEAQ. J lost 4 bases, V lost 4 bases, and 5 bases had no gene match. This CDR3 has 14 residues. DNA of the CDR3: TGTGCCAGCAGCTCCAGGGAGGGATCAGATACGCAGTATTTT. This gives the protein CASSSREGSDTQYF.

Ten or more counts support this clonotype. The rearrangement links TRBV11-2 to TRBJ2-7; possibly TRBD2 for D (5 bases). Germline V lookup: CDR1 SGHAT, CDR2 FQNNGV. Trimming shortened V by 5 bases and J by 0 bases, and 14 bases separated the two germline ends. This CDR3 spans 15 amino acids. The CDR3 spells CASSRDGISSYEQYF. CDR3 DNA sequence: TGTGCCAGCAGCCGCGACGGGATTAGCTCCTACGAGCAGTACTTC.

Of note for this clonotype: A single base separates this from a much larger clone, so it may be a read error. The chain joins TRBV7-9 to TRBJ2-3; 7 nucleotides agree with TRBD2. The CDR3 has 13 amino acids. Germline lookup yields CDR1 SEHNR and CDR2 FQNEAQ (reference sequence). CDR3 DNA: TGTGCCAACAGCTCGCTGCGGGGGGATACGCAGTATTTT. It encodes CANSSLRGDTQYF.

Many counts were recorded for this clonotype. This chain uses TRBV13 with TRBJ2-4; 11 nucleotides agree with TRBD2. The germline V gene encodes CDR1 PRHDT and CDR2 FYEKMQ (reference sequence). CDR3 length equals 17 residues. Trimming removed 0 bases from V and 3 bases from J; junction bases left unmatched: 4. The CDR3 DNA follows: TGTGCCAGCAGCTTAGGACTAGCGGGAGCGTTCAAAAACATTCAGTACTTC. As protein: CASSLGLAGAFKNIQYF.

The chain joins TRBV3-1 to TRBJ1-2; no firm D call. The ends were cut back, 4 bases at V and 0 bases at J, with 15 bases in the middle. The CDR3 consists of 16 residues. Germline CDR1 LGHDT, CDR2 YNNKEL (reference sequence). CDR3 residues: CASSRHDNPPNYGYTF. CDR3 DNA sequence: TGTGCCAGCAGCCGCCATGACAATCCGCCTAACTATGGCTACACCTTC.

This clonotype showed up just a few times. This rearrangement joins TRBV5-1 to TRBJ2-7; TRBD2 agrees at 8 bases. V shed 4 bases and J 3 bases; nucleotides not matched to a gene: 6. Germline loops: CDR1 SGHRS, CDR2 YFSETQ. The CDR3 consists of 14 residues. The CDR3 DNA reads as TGCGCCAGCAGCGTAACCGGGACTAGCTACGAGCAGTACTTC. Protein product: CASSVTGTSYEQYF.

In this sample, this clonotype turned up many times. V usage is TRBV12-3 or TRBV12-4 and J usage is TRBJ2-2; TRBD1 matches at 11 bases. V shed 5 bases, J shed 4 bases, and the junction held 6 bases outside the gene matches. The CDR3 loop spans 16 amino acids. This chain's CDR3 is CASSAQDRGLTGELFF. The DNA of the CDR3 is TGTGCCAGCAGTGCCCAGGACAGGGGGCTCACCGGGGAGCTGTTTTTT.

This clonotype occurred a few times. The genes are TRBV7-4 and TRBJ1-4; D remains ambiguous. The V gene lost 1 base and the J gene lost 6 bases, with 12 bases spanning the gap. The germline gives CDR1 SGHVT, CDR2 SQSDAQ. CDR3 length: 15 amino acids. The CDR3 DNA is TGTGCCAGCAGCTTAGGGGGAGATGTGGATGAAAAACTGTTTTTT. This gives the protein CASSLGGDVDEKLFF.

V gene TRBV12-3 or TRBV12-4 combines with J gene TRBJ1-1; TRBD1 matches at 9 bases. This CDR3 is 14 amino acids long. The J segment lost 6 bases and the V segment lost 6 bases, leaving 8 bases of the junction unmatched. CDR3 residues: CASRPTGGWAEAFF. CDR3 DNA: TGTGCCAGCAGACCGACAGGGGGATGGGCTGAAGCTTTCTTT.

J is TRBJ2-7 and V is TRBV5-1; 11 bases line up with TRBD2. The CDR3 spans 16 residues. V was clipped by 0 bases and J by 3 bases; unmatched bases: 5. CDR1 is SGHRS, CDR2 YFSETQ, per germline. CDR3 sequence (DNA): TGCGCCAGCAGCTTGGCAAGACTAGCGGGGAGCTACGAGCAGTACTTC. Encoded protein: CASSLARLAGSYEQYF.

V and J are TRBV18 and TRBJ1-1; 7 bases line up with TRBD1. The germline CDR1 and CDR2 sequences are KGHSH and LQKENI. The CDR3 consists of 17 residues. V trimming: 5 bases; J trimming: 3 bases; junction bases outside the gene matches: 15. CDR3 sequence: CASSTRSLRTGYTEAFF. The CDR3 DNA is TGTGCCAGCTCAACCCGGTCCCTTAGGACAGGCTACACTGAAGCTTTCTTT.

The V gene is TRBV6-1, the J gene TRBJ1-2; 8 bases line up with TRBD1. The V gene's germline CDR1 is MNHNS and CDR2 SASEGT. The length of the CDR3 is 13 residues. The J segment lost 5 bases and the V segment lost 2 bases, leaving 1 base of the junction unmatched. CDR3 protein: CASSETGGYGYTF. In DNA form, the CDR3 reads TGTGCCAGCAGTGAAACAGGGGGTTATGGCTACACCTTC.